The rows below give T cell receptor beta chains drawn from one sample of a study of cytomegalovirus exposure and HLA in healthy donors. Generated by immunoSEQ multiplex PCR, the TCRdb table keeps only in-frame clones and is missing some. The data contain 90,000 to 150,000 clones, 70% to 80% of them singletons. Sequencing was done on a sample of PBMCs. Receptors originate from a man between 45 and 60 years old in good health and CMV-seropositive. CDR3s include the opening cysteine and the closing phenylalanine or tryptophan. The order of the fields is J gene, V gene, CDR3 protein.

TRBJ1-5,TRBV30,CAWSVVGTGSVQPQHF
TRBJ1-4,TRBV30,CAWSTGVGEKLFF
TRBJ1-1,TRBV18,CASSPGHNTEAFF
TRBJ2-7,TRBV7-3,CASSLTGRDEQYF
TRBJ2-7,TRBV9,CASSGPSGGYYEQYF
TRBJ1-6,TRBV6-1,CASSEGLTGAGSPLHF
TRBJ2-1,TRBV4-3,CASSQEGGRAHNEQFF
TRBJ2-1,TRBV7-9,CASSLAGLSRNEQFF
TRBJ2-2,TRBV4-3,CASSQEGAGTNTGELFF
TRBJ2-7,TRBV5-1,CASSSSSGNEQYF
TRBJ1-2,TRBV10-3,CAITQDRIYGYTF
TRBJ2-4,TRBV5-1,CASSLAEVKNIQYF
TRBJ1-2,TRBV7-9,CASSSPGQGNYGYTF
TRBJ1-1,TRBV18,CASSPPSGNTEAFF
TRBJ2-1,TRBV7-9,CASSRVSKEQFF
TRBJ2-5,TRBV9,CASNPSGMGETQYF
TRBJ1-1,TRBV5-1,CASSLGRNTEAFF